The clone carrying this T cell receptor (beta chain) occurred a few times. Antigen specificity is unknown. The data were taken from a study of regulatory T cells in long-lasting Graves disease. Time point here: newly diagnosed GD, antithyroid drugs for less than 3 months. From RNA extracted from PBMCs, the TCR library was made. With iRepertoire HTBI primers and Arm-PCR of CDR3 regions, TCR beta libraries were built. TCRdb ran MiXCR on the multiplex PCR reads and lists one entry per CDR3 protein. The sample has roughly 410,000 distinct CDR3 sequences; about 15% are singletons. V gave up 6 bases and J gave up 5 bases; unmatched junction bases: 6. CDR1 and CDR2 from the germline V gene are MNHEY and SMNVEV (reference sequence). The CDR3 is 14 amino acids. Whole-study results and caveats: When disease was persistent, TRBV28, TRBJ1-2 and TRBJ2-5 were the favored segments.

The same data also contributed to another study, on T cells in Graves' hyperthyroidism and ophthalmopathy.

Sequencing was performed on peripheral blood mononuclear cells (PBMCs), taken at new diagnosis, from a patient treated with antithyroid drugs. This clonotype originated in a woman aged 40 to 50 with Graves disease. The chain has TRBV27 and TRBJ2-5, with TRBD2 identical over 10 bases. The CDR3 protein is CASSVTAGGETQYF. CDR3 DNA: TGTGCCAGCAGCGTTACAGCGGGGGGGGAGACCCAGTACTTC.